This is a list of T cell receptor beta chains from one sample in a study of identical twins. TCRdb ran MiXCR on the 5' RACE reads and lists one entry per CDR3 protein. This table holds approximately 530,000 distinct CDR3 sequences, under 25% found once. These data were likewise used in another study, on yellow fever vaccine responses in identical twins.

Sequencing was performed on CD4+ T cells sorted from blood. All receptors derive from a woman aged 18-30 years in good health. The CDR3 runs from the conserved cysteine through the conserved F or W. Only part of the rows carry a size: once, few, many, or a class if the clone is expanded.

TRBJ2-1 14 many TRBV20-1 CSARGENPYNEQFF
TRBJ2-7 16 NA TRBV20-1 CSARDGLRREGYEQYF
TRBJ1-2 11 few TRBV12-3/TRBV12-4 CASSYTGGYTF
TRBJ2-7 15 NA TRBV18 CASSFSGTGGSEQYF
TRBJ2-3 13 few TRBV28 CASSFLTSGKRYF
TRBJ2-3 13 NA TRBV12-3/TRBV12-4 CASTPGEADTQYF
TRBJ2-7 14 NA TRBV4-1 CASSHLVREIEQYF
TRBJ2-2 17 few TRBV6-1 CASRPRAGTVITGELFF
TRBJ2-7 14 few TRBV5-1 CASSLMAGGNEQYF
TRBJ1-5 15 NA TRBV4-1 CASSQDREGRQPQHF
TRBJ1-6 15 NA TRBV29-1 CSVDVGRKNNSPLHF
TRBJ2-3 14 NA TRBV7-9 CASSFKGFTDTQYF
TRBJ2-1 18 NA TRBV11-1 CASSWTSGTPISYNEQFF